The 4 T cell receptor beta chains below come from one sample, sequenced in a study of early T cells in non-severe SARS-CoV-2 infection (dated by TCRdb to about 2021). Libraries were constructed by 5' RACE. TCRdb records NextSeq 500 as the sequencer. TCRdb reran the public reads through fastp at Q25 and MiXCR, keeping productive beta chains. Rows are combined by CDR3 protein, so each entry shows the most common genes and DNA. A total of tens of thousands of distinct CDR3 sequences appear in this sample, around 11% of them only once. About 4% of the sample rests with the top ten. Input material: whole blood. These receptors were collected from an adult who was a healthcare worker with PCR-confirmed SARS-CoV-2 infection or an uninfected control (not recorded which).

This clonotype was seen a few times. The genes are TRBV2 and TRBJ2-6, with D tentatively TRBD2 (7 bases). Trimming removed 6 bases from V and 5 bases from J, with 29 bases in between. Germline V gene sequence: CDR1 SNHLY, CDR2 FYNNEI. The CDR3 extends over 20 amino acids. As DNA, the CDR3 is TGTGCCAGCAGCGGGGGGCCGGAGATAGCGGCACCGTCCTGGGCCAACGTCCTGACTTTC. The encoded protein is CASSGGPEIAAPSWANVLTF. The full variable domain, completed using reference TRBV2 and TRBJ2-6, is EPEVTQTPSHQVTQMGQEVILRCVPISNHLYFYWYRQILGQKVEFLVSFYNNEISEKSEIFDDQFSVERPDGSNFTLKIRSTKLEDSAMYFCASSGGPEIAAPSWANVLTFGAGSRLTVL.

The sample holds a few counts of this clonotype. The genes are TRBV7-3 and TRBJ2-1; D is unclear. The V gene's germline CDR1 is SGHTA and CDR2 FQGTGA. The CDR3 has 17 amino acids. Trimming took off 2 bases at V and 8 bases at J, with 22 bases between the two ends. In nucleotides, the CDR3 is TGTGCCAGCAGCTTAGCCCGAATGGGTCCAGAAAGGGATGAGCAGTTCTTC. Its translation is CASSLARMGPERDEQFF.

The CDR3 bases are TGTGCCAGCAGTTACTCGTCGAGGGCCGGAAGATGGGTGCAGTTCTTC. The encoded protein is CASSYSSRAGRWVQFF. The rearrangement uses TRBV6-2 or TRBV6-3 and TRBJ2-1; D might be TRBD2 (5 bases). CDR1 and CDR2 from the germline V gene are MNHEY and SVGEGT. V lost 0 bases and J lost 12, with 21 bases in between. The CDR3 has 16 amino acids.

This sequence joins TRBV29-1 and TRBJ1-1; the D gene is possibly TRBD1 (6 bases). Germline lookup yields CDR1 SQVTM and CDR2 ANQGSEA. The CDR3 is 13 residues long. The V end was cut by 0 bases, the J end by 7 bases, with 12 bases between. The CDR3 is CSVEDTQGSEAFF. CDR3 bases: TGCAGCGTTGAAGATACCCAGGGGAGTGAAGCTTTCTTT.